This T cell receptor beta chain was identified during a study of shared clonotypes between healthy human individuals (dated by TCRdb to the early 2020s). In the study overall: A couple of women and three men aged 18 to 49 years were included in the cohort. For each donor, CD4 naive and CD4 memory were each given three plates, CD8 naive was given two plates, and CD8 memory was given one plate. Blood TCR repertoires of about five healthy adults were deeply sequenced to estimate repertoire size and the extent of clonotype sharing between individuals. Libraries were prepared and TCR repertoires were sequenced by different laboratories using diverse techniques, in order to increase sequencing depth and limit assay-specific biases. Leukapheresis yielded between about 0.85 and 10 billion PBMCs per donor.

In its sample, this clone was seen a few times. Its antigen is not yet known. Base qualities are not at hand, and no much larger clone is one base apart. Overall study outcomes, separate from this receptor: Because the study included a small number of donors, the genetic and exposure-history diversity represented was limited. Only blood was sampled, and tissue TCR repertoires likely differ from those in blood. Rarefaction of sorted-subset datasets indicated incomplete sequencing despite the large sequencing depth. Compared with non-shared clonotypes, clonotypes shared by all four sorted-subset donors had higher generation probabilities. When a few donors were compared, the shared fraction of clonotypes was around 5% for naive CD4, approximately 3.3% for naive CD8, 2% to 2.5% for memory CD4, and 0.35% to 0.5% for memory CD8. Naive subsets generally had larger estimated clonotype richness than memory subsets did. Pairwise subsampling indicated that sequencing depth was expected to affect the degree of clonotype sharing among donors.

Using the deep immunoSEQ assay, TCR CDR3 regions were amplified from genomic DNA by multiplex PCR. Extracted genomic DNA from each cell subset was distributed evenly across all wells of several immunoSEQ 96-well plates, and each plate was treated as a replicate. For sorted subsets, about 200 ng genomic DNA, equal to about 30,000 T cell genomes, was loaded into each replicate PCR. Purified libraries were quantified with a Qubit 3.0 fluorometer, sized on a Bioanalyzer 2100, and re-quantified with the KAPA Library Quantification kit. Every immunoSEQ 96-well plate was sequenced on a dedicated single-read 150-cycle Illumina NextSeq 550 flow cell. Regarding the original processing steps: Because only junctional sequences without quality scores were contained in the immunoSEQ output, filtering matching that applied to full-length reads could not be performed. Sequences were annotated with PyIR, a Python wrapper for IgBLAST v1.9, using IMGT germline references to assign V/J genes and CDR3. Reads were filtered out if the reads had weak V/J assignments (E-value above 1e-6), no CDR3, stop codons, out-of-frame junctions, or ambiguous translated residues. V3J clonotypes were defined by identical inferred V gene, J gene, and CDR3 amino acid sequence. The percentage overlap between two repertoires was calculated by dividing the number of shared unique clonotypes by the size of the smaller repertoire. Richness of each repertoire was evaluated using RTK rarefaction, the Chao1 estimator, and Recon v2.1 estimates of unobserved clonotypes. OLGA was used to compute generation probabilities for all TCRbeta clonotypes that the gDNA method yielded from several donors. The table was pulled from immuneACCESS by TCRdb, which kept in-frame rearrangements only. Such tables lose some clones; where checked, under half of the loss comes from unresolved V genes, and the rest has no known cause. Clone size and the V and J calls come from that table; the DNA yielded D and trimming. This sample holds 950,000 to 1,300,000 clones; around 75% were observed only once. About 1.5% of the sample rests with the top ten.

Healthy HIV-negative adults with no recently reported acute infections or vaccinations were included as donors. Only Caucasian adults living in Nashville, Tennessee, USA were represented among the donors. CD4+ T cells were enriched by magnetic negative selection, after which naive cells were positively selected on CD45RA and the negative fraction was taken as the memory subset. Blood was obtained by leukapheresis, after which PBMCs were separated by Ficoll-Histopaque density gradient centrifugation and cryopreserved in liquid nitrogen vapor phase. Analytical flow cytometry was used to check the purity and quantity of each magnetically sorted T cell population. From each sorted fraction, genomic DNA was isolated and quantified by UV absorbance on a Nanodrop 2000c. For this chain, trimming is 4 bases at the V end and 4 bases at the J end, and the number of junction bases without a gene match is 8. The CDR3 numbers 15 residues from cysteine through phenylalanine. Just the 45-base CDR3 DNA is kept, in frame starting at base 1. The germline V gene encodes CDR1 MDHEN and CDR2 SYDVKM.

The chain joins TRBV28 to TRBJ1-2; 8 central bases correspond to TRBD1. Sequencing was performed on memory CD4+ T cells sorted from blood. Sample cell subset or site, as interpreted from the label and publication: CD45RA-negative fraction. The TCR comes from a man aged 18 to 30 in good health. The CDR3 is CASSSQTGESYGYTF. DNA sequence: TGTGCCAGCAGTTCCCAGACAGGGGAGTCCTATGGCTACACCTTC.